This T cell receptor (beta chain) was identified in a study of low-dose radiotherapy and immunotherapy resistance in tumors. Looking at the study overall: The treatment that patients received was intravenous nivolumab 240 mg every two weeks plus ipilimumab 1 mg/kg every six weeks. Patients took 300 mg oral aspirin daily for four cycles from cycle 1 day 1.

This clonotype was observed a handful of times. With TRAV- and TRBV-specific primers, first-strand cDNA was made, covering the alpha and beta chains. Both a constant-region primer and a V-primer adapter served to amplify TCRs across roughly 22 PCR cycles. MiXCR, run by TCRdb on the reads, gives a single entry per CDR3 protein. The sample records about 89,000 distinct CDR3 sequences, roughly 9% being singletons. The sample's time point: before trial treatment. The CDR3 is 15 residues long. Germline V gene lookup returns CDR1 SGHTA and CDR2 FQGNSA. Germline trimming cut 6 bases from V and 4 bases from J; bases unmatched to any gene: 6.

The chain carries TRBV7-2 and TRBJ2-1; 10 bases line up with TRBD2. The material was PBMCs, obtained before treatment. This TCR was recovered from a male donor with prostate cancer. This chain's CDR3 is CASSPHSGGYNEQFF. The DNA of the CDR3 is TGTGCCAGCAGTCCCCATAGCGGGGGGTACAATGAGCAGTTCTTC.